The 8 T cell receptor beta chains presented below share a single source sample, sequenced in a study of beta chain features in type 1 diabetes. Every bit of the isolated RNA underwent reverse transcription, so sequencing read expressed TCRB transcripts. The method was immunoSEQ multiplex PCR; TCRdb's version includes in-frame clones alone and lacks a portion of them. The sample lists 850,000 to 900,000 clones, roughly 16% seen once, with 0.023% in the top ten. The material sequenced was naive CD4+ T cells from blood. These receptors came from a woman under 30 in good health.

This clone was detected only a few times. The chain carries TRBV7-2 and TRBJ1-4; 8 bases match TRBD1. The CDR3 consists of 16 residues. The ends lost 2 bases at V and 5 bases at J; junction bases unmatched: 7. Germline CDR1 reads SGHTA; CDR2 reads FQGNSA. The CDR3 spells CASSLTSGGANEKLFF. The CDR3 nucleotides read TGTGCCAGCAGCTTAACCTCAGGGGGCGCCAATGAAAAACTGTTTTTT.

V gene TRBV5-1 combines with J gene TRBJ1-2, with D uncertain. This CDR3 region has 13 residues. Germline lookup yields CDR1 SGHRS and CDR2 YFSETQ. The V gene lost 0 bases and the J gene lost 2 bases, with 5 bases spanning the gap. In nucleotides, the CDR3 is TGCGCCAGCAGCTTGGACCCAAACTATGGCTACACCTTC. It translates to CASSLDPNYGYTF.

This clone has a handful of counts. This chain uses TRBV7-9 with TRBJ2-3; D is tentatively TRBD1 or TRBD2 (5 bases each). Germline-derived CDR1 and CDR2 are SEHNR and FQNEAQ (reference sequence). CDR3 length: 16 amino acids. V lost 3 bases to trimming and J lost 0 bases, with 13 bases between them. The CDR3 spells CASSLGTQPSTDTQYF. DNA for the CDR3: TGTGCCAGCAGCTTGGGGACCCAACCTAGCACAGATACGCAGTATTTT. The entire variable domain, with the rest obtained from reference TRBV7-9 and TRBJ2-3, is as follows: DTGVSQNPRHKITKRGQNVTFRCDPISEHNRLYWYRQTLGQGPEFLTYFQNEAQLEKSRLLSDRFSAERPKGSFSTLEIQRTEQGDSAMYLCASSLGTQPSTDTQYFGPGTRLTVL.

The genes are TRBV9 and TRBJ1-1; 7 bases match TRBD1. CDR3 length equals 18 residues. Germline V CDR1 and CDR2: SGDLS, YYNGEE. V trimming: 5 bases; J trimming: 9 bases; junction bases outside the gene matches: 25. The CDR3 DNA reads as TGTGCCAGCAGTCGTGCGATCTTTGGTGGGACAGCGAGCGACCAAGCTTTCTTT. Encoded protein: CASSRAIFGGTASDQAFF.

J is TRBJ2-7 and V is TRBV7-8, with D tentatively TRBD2 (5 bases). In germline, CDR1 is SGHVS, CDR2 FQNEAQ. This CDR3 is built from 13 residues. V was cut by 2 bases and J by 2 bases, with 7 bases left in between. CDR3 sequence reads: CASSLIGTYEQYF. The CDR3 DNA reads TGTGCCAGCAGCTTAATCGGGACCTACGAGCAGTACTTC. The entire variable domain, with the rest obtained from reference TRBV7-8 and TRBJ2-7, is as follows: GAGVSQSPRYKVAKRGQDVALRCDPISGHVSLFWYQQALGQGPEFLTYFQNEAQLDKSGLPSDRFFAERPEGSVSTLKIQRTQQEDSAVYLCASSLIGTYEQYFGPGTRLTVT.

A few counts support this clone. This chain links TRBV6-5 with TRBJ2-7; 7 bases map to TRBD1. Unmatched junction bases numbered 12, after V lost 5 bases and J lost 5 bases. This CDR3 has 15 amino acids. Germline V lookup: CDR1 MNHEY, CDR2 SVGAGI. The CDR3 sequence is CASSTSPTGIHEQYF. As DNA, the CDR3 is TGTGCCAGCAGTACATCTCCGACAGGGATCCACGAGCAGTACTTC.

In regard to this clone: Because it lacks the conserved phenylalanine or tryptophan at the end, this CDR3 is likely a read error. V and J are TRBV9 and TRBJ1-1; tentative D call: TRBD1 (5 bases). The CDR3 is 13 amino acids. Germline values: CDR1 SGDLS, CDR2 YYNGEE. Trimming shortened V by 4 bases and J by 1 base, and 8 bases separated the two germline ends. The CDR3 protein is CASSRTRNTEAFL. In DNA form, the CDR3 reads TGTGCCAGCAGCCGGACAAGGAACACTGAAGCTTTCCTT.

This clone was counted a few times. The chain links TRBV2 to TRBJ1-1; possible D gene TRBD1, 6 bases. The V and J ends lost 10 bases and 0 bases respectively, with 18 bases between them. This CDR3 has 15 amino acids. Per the germline V gene, CDR1 is SNHLY and CDR2 is FYNNEI. CDR3 coding DNA: TGTGCCACGCGTCAGGGGTTTGGTTTGAACACTGAAGCTTTCTTT. Translated, it gives CATRQGFGLNTEAFF.